These T cell receptor beta chains were read from a single sample in a study of cytomegalovirus exposure and HLA in healthy donors. Clones were sequenced by immunoSEQ multiplex PCR, and TCRdb holds only the in-frame ones, with some missing. The sample records some 67,000 clones, 78% being singletons. Sample: PBMCs. These receptors all stem from a man aged 35 to 55 in good health and CMV-seronegative. Both conserved end residues are part of each CDR3. D genes are given only for firm matches. Part of the rows lack a size; the others show once, few, many or a class for expanded clones.

abundance: .; j_gene: TRBJ1-2; d_gene: TRBD1; v_gene: TRBV10-3; len: 16; CDR3aa: CAISPGQGIANYGYTF; CDR3nt: TGTGCCATCAGTCCAGGACAGGGGATAGCTAACTATGGCTACACCTTC
abundance: once; j_gene: TRBJ2-6; d_gene: .; v_gene: TRBV7-9; len: 15; CDR3aa: CASSLGQSGANVLTF; CDR3nt: TGTGCCAGCAGCTTAGGGCAGTCTGGGGCCAACGTCCTGACTTTC
abundance: .; j_gene: TRBJ2-3; d_gene: .; v_gene: TRBV7-9; len: 13; CDR3aa: CSSSFPSTDTQYF; CDR3nt: TGTTCCAGCAGCTTCCCTAGCACAGATACGCAGTATTTT
abundance: .; j_gene: TRBJ2-7; d_gene: .; v_gene: TRBV7-9; len: 15; CDR3aa: CASSLSPQASYEQYF; CDR3nt: TGTGCCAGCAGCTTAAGTCCGCAGGCATCCTACGAGCAGTACTTC
abundance: .; j_gene: TRBJ1-6; d_gene: TRBD1; v_gene: TRBV7-8; len: 17; CDR3aa: CASSSRQGATYNSPLHF; CDR3nt: TGTGCCAGCAGCTCACGACAGGGTGCAACCTATAATTCACCCCTCCACTTT
abundance: .; j_gene: TRBJ2-1; d_gene: TRBD2; v_gene: TRBV6-4; len: 17; CDR3aa: CASRSGFRGGTYNEQFF; CDR3nt: TGTGCCAGCAGGAGTGGGTTCCGGGGGGGAACCTACAATGAGCAGTTCTTC
abundance: once; j_gene: TRBJ2-1; d_gene: TRBD2; v_gene: TRBV9; len: 15; CDR3aa: CASSAYSGGLHEQFF; CDR3nt: TGTGCCAGCAGCGCCTATAGCGGGGGGCTACATGAGCAGTTCTTC
abundance: .; j_gene: TRBJ2-2; d_gene: TRBD1; v_gene: TRBV27; len: 14; CDR3aa: CASTLQGAGGELFF; CDR3nt: TGTGCCAGCACACTTCAGGGGGCGGGCGGGGAGCTGTTTTTT
abundance: .; j_gene: TRBJ2-3; d_gene: TRBD1; v_gene: TRBV19; len: 13; CDR3aa: CASRGQGTDTQYF; CDR3nt: TGTGCCAGTAGGGGACAGGGAACAGATACGCAGTATTTT
abundance: .; j_gene: TRBJ2-7; d_gene: TRBD2; v_gene: TRBV7-2; len: 15; CDR3aa: CASSEGASGAYEQYF; CDR3nt: TGTGCCAGCAGCGAAGGGGCTAGCGGTGCCTACGAGCAGTACTTC
abundance: few; j_gene: TRBJ1-4; d_gene: .; v_gene: TRBV2; len: 16; CDR3aa: CASSGRSVATNEKLFF; CDR3nt: TGTGCCAGCAGTGGTAGGAGCGTTGCAACTAATGAAAAACTGTTTTTT
abundance: .; j_gene: TRBJ1-6; d_gene: TRBD1; v_gene: TRBV6-1; len: 15; CDR3aa: CASRSEGAINSPLHF; CDR3nt: TGTGCCAGCAGATCGGAGGGGGCGATTAATTCACCCCTCCACTTT
abundance: .; j_gene: TRBJ1-2; d_gene: TRBD1; v_gene: TRBV19; len: 13; CDR3aa: CASSTGMGDRLLF; CDR3nt: TGTGCCAGTAGTACGGGTATGGGGGACAGGCTCCTGTTC
abundance: .; j_gene: TRBJ2-5; d_gene: TRBD1; v_gene: TRBV18; len: 17; CDR3aa: CASSPPYGTGMLETQYF; CDR3nt: TGTGCCAGCTCACCACCGTACGGGACAGGGATGTTGGAGACCCAGTACTTC
abundance: .; j_gene: TRBJ2-7; d_gene: TRBD2; v_gene: TRBV5-4; len: 17; CDR3aa: CASRSGTSGPSSYEQYF; CDR3nt: TGTGCCAGCAGGTCCGGGACTAGCGGGCCGAGCTCCTACGAGCAGTACTTC